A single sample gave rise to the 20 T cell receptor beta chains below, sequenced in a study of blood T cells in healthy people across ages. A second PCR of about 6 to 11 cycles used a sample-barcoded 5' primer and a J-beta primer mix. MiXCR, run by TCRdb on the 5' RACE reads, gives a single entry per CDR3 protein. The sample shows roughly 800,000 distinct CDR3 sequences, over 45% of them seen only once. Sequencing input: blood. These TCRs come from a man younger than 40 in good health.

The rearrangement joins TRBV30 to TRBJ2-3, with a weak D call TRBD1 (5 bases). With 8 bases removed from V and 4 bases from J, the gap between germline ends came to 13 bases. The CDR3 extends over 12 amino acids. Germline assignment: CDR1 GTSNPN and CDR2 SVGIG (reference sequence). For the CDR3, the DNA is TGTGCCCGGGTAGGGGCGGCAGATACGCAGTATTTT. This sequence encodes CARVGAADTQYF.

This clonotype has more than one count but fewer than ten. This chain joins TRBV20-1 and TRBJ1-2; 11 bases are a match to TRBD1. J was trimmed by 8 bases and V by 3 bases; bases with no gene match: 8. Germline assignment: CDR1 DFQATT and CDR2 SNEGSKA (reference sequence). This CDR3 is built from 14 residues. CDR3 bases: TGCAGTGCTAGGACTCCGGGACAGGGGGTAGGCTACACCTTC. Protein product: CSARTPGQGVGYTF.

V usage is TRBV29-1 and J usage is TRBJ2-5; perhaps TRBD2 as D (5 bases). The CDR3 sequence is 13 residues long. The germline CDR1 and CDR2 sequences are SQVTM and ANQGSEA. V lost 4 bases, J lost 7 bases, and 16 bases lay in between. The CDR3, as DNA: TGCAGCGTTGGTCCCGGGATCATGGGGACCCAGTACTTC. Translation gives CSVGPGIMGTQYF.

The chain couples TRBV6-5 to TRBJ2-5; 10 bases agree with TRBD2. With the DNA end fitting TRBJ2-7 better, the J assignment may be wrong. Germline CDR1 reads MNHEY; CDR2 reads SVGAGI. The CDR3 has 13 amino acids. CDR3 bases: TGTGCCAGCAGACCGGGACTAGCGCGCGAGCAGTACTTC. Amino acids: CASRPGLAREQYF.

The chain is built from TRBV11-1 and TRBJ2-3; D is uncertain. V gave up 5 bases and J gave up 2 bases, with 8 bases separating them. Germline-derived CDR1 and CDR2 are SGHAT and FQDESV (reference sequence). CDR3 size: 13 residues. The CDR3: CASSTIDTDTQYF. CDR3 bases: TGTGCCAGCAGCACTATCGACACAGATACGCAGTATTTT.

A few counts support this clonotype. CDR3 amino acids: CASSLQRAGYTF. DNA for the CDR3: TGTGCCAGCAGCCTACAAAGGGCGGGCTACACCTTC. The rearrangement uses TRBV3-1 and TRBJ1-2; D is uncertain. The V gene's germline CDR1 is LGHDT and CDR2 YNNKEL (reference sequence). The germline V and J ends were trimmed by 4 bases and 8 bases, with 11 bases remaining between them. This CDR3 is 12 amino acids long.

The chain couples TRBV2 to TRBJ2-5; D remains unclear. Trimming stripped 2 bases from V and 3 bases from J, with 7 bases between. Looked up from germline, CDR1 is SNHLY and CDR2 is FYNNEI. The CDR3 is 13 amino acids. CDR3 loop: CASSESNEETQYF. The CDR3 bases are TGTGCCAGCAGTGAAAGTAACGAAGAGACCCAGTACTTC.

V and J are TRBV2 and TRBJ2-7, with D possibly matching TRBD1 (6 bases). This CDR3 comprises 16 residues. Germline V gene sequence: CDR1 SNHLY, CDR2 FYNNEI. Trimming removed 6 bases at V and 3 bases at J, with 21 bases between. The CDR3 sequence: CASRAKTGIVGYEQYF. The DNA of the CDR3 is TGTGCCAGCAGGGCAAAAACAGGGATTGTCGGCTACGAGCAGTACTTC.

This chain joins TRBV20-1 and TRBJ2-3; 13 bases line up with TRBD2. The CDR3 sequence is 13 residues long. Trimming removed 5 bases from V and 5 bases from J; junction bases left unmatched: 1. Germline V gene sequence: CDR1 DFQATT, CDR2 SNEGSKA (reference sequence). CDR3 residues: CSAGLAGEDTQYF. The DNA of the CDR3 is TGCAGTGCTGGACTAGCGGGAGAAGATACGCAGTATTTT.

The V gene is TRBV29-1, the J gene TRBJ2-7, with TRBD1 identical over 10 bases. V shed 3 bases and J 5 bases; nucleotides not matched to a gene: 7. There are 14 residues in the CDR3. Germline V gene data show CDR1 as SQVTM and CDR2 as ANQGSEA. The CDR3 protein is CSVEVGDRGDEQYF. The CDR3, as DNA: TGCAGCGTTGAGGTCGGGGACAGGGGTGACGAGCAGTACTTC.

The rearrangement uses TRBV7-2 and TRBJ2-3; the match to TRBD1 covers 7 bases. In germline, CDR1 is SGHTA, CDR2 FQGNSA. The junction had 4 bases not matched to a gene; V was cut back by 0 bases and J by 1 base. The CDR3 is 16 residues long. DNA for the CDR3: TGTGCCAGCAGCTTAGCGCACGGACAGGGCACAGATACGCAGTATTTT. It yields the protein CASSLAHGQGTDTQYF.

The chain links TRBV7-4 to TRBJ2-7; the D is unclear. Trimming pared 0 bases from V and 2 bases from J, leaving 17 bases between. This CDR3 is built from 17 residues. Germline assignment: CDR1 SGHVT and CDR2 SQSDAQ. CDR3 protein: CASSLAARSHPTYEQYF. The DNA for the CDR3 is TGTGCCAGCAGCTTAGCTGCCAGATCACACCCCACCTACGAGCAGTACTTC. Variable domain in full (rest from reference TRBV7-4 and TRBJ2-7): GAGVSQSPRYKVAKRGRDVALRCDSISGHVTLYWYRQTLGQGSEVLTYSQSDAQRDKSGRPSGRFSAERPERSVSTLKIQRTEQGDSAVYLCASSLAARSHPTYEQYFGPGTRLTVT.

CDR3: CASSPDGPGQGHGYTF. CDR3 nucleotide sequence: TGTGCCAGCAGCCCCGACGGGCCGGGACAGGGGCATGGCTACACCTTC. The V gene is TRBV13, the J gene TRBJ1-2, with TRBD1 matching 10 bases. The V gene end was trimmed by 5 bases and the J gene end by 6 bases; junction bases not matched to a gene: 12. The germline CDR1 and CDR2 sequences are PRHDT and FYEKMQ (reference sequence). The CDR3 extends over 16 amino acids. The variable domain in full, with the rest retrieved from reference TRBV13 and TRBJ1-2, is AAGVIQSPRHLIKEKRETATLKCYPIPRHDTVYWYQQGPGQDPQFLISFYEKMQSDKGSIPDRFSAQQFSDYHSELNMSSLELGDSALYFCASSPDGPGQGHGYTFGSGTRLTVV.

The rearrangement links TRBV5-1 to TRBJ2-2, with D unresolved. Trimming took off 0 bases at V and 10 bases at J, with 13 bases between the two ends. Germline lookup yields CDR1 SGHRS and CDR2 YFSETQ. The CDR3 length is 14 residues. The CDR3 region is CASSLESWWEELFF. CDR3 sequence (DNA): TGCGCCAGCAGCTTGGAGTCGTGGTGGGAGGAGCTGTTTTTT. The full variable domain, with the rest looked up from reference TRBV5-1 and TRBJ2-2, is KAGVTQTPRYLIKTRGQQVTLSCSPISGHRSVSWYQQTPGQGLQFLFEYFSETQRNKGNFPGRFSGRQFSNSRSEMNVSTLELGDSALYLCASSLESWWEELFFGEGSRLTVL.

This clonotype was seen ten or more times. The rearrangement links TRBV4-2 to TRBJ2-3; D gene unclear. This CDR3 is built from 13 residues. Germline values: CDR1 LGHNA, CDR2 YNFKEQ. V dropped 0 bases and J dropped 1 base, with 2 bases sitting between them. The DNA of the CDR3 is TGTGCCAGCAGCCAAGACGGCACAGATACGCAGTATTTT. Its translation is CASSQDGTDTQYF.

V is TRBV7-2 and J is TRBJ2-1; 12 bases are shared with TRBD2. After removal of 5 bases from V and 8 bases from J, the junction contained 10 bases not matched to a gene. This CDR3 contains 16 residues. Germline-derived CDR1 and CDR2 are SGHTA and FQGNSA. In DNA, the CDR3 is TGTGCCAGCAGCGGCCAACTAGCGGGGGGCCACCATGAGCAGTTCTTC. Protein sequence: CASSGQLAGGHHEQFF.

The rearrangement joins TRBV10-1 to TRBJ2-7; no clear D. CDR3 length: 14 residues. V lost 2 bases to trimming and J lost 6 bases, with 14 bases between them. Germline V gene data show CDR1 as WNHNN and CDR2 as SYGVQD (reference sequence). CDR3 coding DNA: TGCGCCAGCAGTGAGCCCGAAAGGTCCGCCGAGCAGTACTTC. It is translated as CASSEPERSAEQYF.

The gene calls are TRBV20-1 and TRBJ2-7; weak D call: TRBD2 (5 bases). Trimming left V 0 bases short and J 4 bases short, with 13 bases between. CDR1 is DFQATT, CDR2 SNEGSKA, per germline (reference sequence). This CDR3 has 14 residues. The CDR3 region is CSARDIGVWYEQYF. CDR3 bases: TGCAGTGCTAGAGATATCGGGGTATGGTACGAGCAGTACTTC.

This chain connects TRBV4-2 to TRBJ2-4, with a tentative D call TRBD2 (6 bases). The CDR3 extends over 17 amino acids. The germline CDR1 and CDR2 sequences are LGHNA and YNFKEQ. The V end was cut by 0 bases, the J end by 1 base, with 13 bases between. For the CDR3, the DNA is TGTGCCAGCAGCCAAGAGCCTAGCGTTAATGCCAAAAACATTCAGTACTTC. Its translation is CASSQEPSVNAKNIQYF.

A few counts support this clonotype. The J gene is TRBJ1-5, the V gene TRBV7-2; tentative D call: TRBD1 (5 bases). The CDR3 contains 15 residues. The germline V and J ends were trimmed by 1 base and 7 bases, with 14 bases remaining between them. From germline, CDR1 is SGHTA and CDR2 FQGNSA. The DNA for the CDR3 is TGTGCCAGCAGCTTAGAGTCGGGACGGGGGCAGCCCCAGCATTTT. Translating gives CASSLESGRGQPQHF.